Below are 15 T cell receptor beta chains sequenced from a single sample in a study of T cells in Graves' hyperthyroidism and ophthalmopathy (dated by TCRdb to between 2018 and 2020). Library generation was performed with multiplex PCR. The sample was run on an Illumina HiSeq 2000. The TCR beta CDR3 regions were amplified from RNA transcripts. For the first round of RT-PCR on the TCR CDR3, the HTBI primer set was used together with the Qiagen OneStep RT-PCR kit. TCRdb itself trimmed the public reads at Q25 with fastp, ran MiXCR and retained productive beta chains. A single entry per CDR3 protein holds the most common genes and DNA from its merged rows. The table for this sample lists roughly 380,000 distinct CDR3 sequences; approximately 14% of them were counted only once. The ten largest clones represent around 5.3% of the sample. The sequencing input was blood. Every receptor here comes from a young woman with Graves' hyperthyroidism.

This clonotype was detected many times. The chain employs TRBV12-3 or TRBV12-4 and TRBJ2-1, with unresolved D. There are 12 residues in the CDR3. V was clipped by 3 bases and J by 9 bases, with 9 bases between them. CDR3 amino acids: CASSLNGREQFF. CDR3 coding DNA: TGTGCCAGCAGTTTGAACGGTCGTGAGCAGTTCTTC.

This clonotype appeared many times. The chain employs TRBV6-1 and TRBJ2-5; 12 nucleotides agree with TRBD2. With 2 bases clipped from V and 5 bases from J, the junction kept 6 bases outside the gene matches. The CDR3 has 16 residues. Germline CDR1 MNHNS, CDR2 SASEGT. CDR3 nucleotide sequence: TGTGCCAGCAGTGAACTAGCGGGAGGGTTGGGGGAGACCCAGTACTTC. Its translation: CASSELAGGLGETQYF.

The chain recombines TRBV20-1 with TRBJ2-1, with 8 nucleotides matching TRBD2. The V gene end was trimmed by 5 bases and the J gene end by 5 bases; junction bases not matched to a gene: 5. The CDR3 has 13 amino acids. Germline CDR1 is DFQATT and CDR2 is SNEGSKA (reference sequence). CDR3 coding DNA: TGCAGTGCTGACGGACTAGCCGACAATGAGCAGTTCTTC. Translating it yields CSADGLADNEQFF.

The genes are TRBV12-3 or TRBV12-4 and TRBJ2-1, with D hard to call. V lost 7 bases to trimming and J lost 4 bases, with 17 bases between them. The CDR3 loop spans 15 amino acids. The CDR3 here is CASTPQATSYNEQFF. CDR3 DNA sequence: TGTGCCAGCACCCCTCAGGCTACGTCTTACAATGAGCAGTTCTTC.

In its sample, this clonotype was seen many times. This chain's CDR3 is CASSLVSLWETQYF. For the CDR3, the DNA is TGTGCCAGCAGCTTAGTTTCATTGTGGGAGACCCAGTACTTC. This chain links TRBV11-2 with TRBJ2-5, with no clear D. V lost 1 base, J lost 5 bases, and 11 bases lay in between. This CDR3 is 14 amino acids long. CDR1 is SGHAT and CDR2 is FQNNGV in the germline V gene.

This clonotype has ten or more counts. The chain has TRBV12-3 or TRBV12-4 and TRBJ2-5; 7 nucleotides match TRBD2. The V segment lost 4 bases and the J segment 4 bases; nucleotides outside the gene matches: 6. This CDR3 region has 14 residues. CDR3 nucleotide sequence: TGTGCCAGCAGTTCGACTAGCCGTCGAGAGACCCAGTACTTC. Amino acid sequence: CASSSTSRRETQYF.

This clonotype has ten or more counts. In nucleotides, the CDR3 is TGTGCCAGTTCCGCCGGGACTGGGCAAGAGACCCAGTACTTC. It translates to CASSAGTGQETQYF. The rearrangement uses TRBV18 and TRBJ2-5; D perhaps matches TRBD2 (6 bases). With 9 bases removed from V and 2 bases from J, the gap between germline ends came to 16 bases. Germline assignment: CDR1 KGHSH and CDR2 LQKENI. CDR3 length: 14 residues.

This clonotype turned up a few times. In DNA form, the CDR3 reads TGTGCCAGCAGAGCGGGAGGAGGGAATGAGCAGTTCTTC. Translation: CASRAGGGNEQFF. The V call is TRBV27, the J call TRBJ2-1; TRBD2 matches at 9 bases. This CDR3 is 13 amino acids long. V gave up 6 bases and J gave up 7 bases; unmatched junction bases: 4. Germline CDR1 and CDR2: MNHEY and SMNVEV (reference sequence).

This clonotype has ten or more counts. This chain links TRBV12-3 or TRBV12-4 with TRBJ2-7; TRBD2 matches 7 bases. The CDR3 loop spans 13 amino acids. V shed 6 bases and J 6 bases; nucleotides not matched to a gene: 8. DNA of the CDR3: TGTGCCAGCAGATTCAAACTAGCGAGCGAGCAGTACTTC. Protein: CASRFKLASEQYF.

The table lists this clonotype with many counts. The rearrangement links TRBV10-3 to TRBJ2-7; 9 bases match TRBD2. Germline V gene sequence: CDR1 ENHRY, CDR2 SYGVKD. CDR3 size: 18 residues. With V trimmed by 6 bases and J by 2 bases, 17 bases remained unmatched. The CDR3 region is CAIRGHSGSLGVAYEQYF. The CDR3 DNA follows: TGTGCCATCAGGGGTCATAGCGGGAGTCTTGGTGTTGCCTACGAGCAGTACTTC.

At least ten counts were recorded for this clonotype. The chain employs TRBV7-2 and TRBJ2-3; TRBD2 aligns across 8 bases. J gave up 5 bases and V 3 bases, and 7 bases lay outside the gene matches. This CDR3 spans 15 amino acids. Germline V gene sequence: CDR1 SGHTA, CDR2 FQGNSA. The CDR3 reads CASSFGAGAGDTQYF. As DNA, the CDR3 is TGTGCCAGCAGCTTCGGAGCGGGAGCGGGAGATACGCAGTATTTT. The full variable domain, its missing parts supplied by reference TRBV7-2 and TRBJ2-3, is GAGVSQSPSNKVTEKGKDVELRCDPISGHTALYWYRQSLGQGLEFLIYFQGNSAPDKSGLPSDRFSAERTGGSVSTLTIQRTQQEDSAVYLCASSFGAGAGDTQYFGPGTRLTVL.

This clonotype was seen many times. The gene calls are TRBV27 and TRBJ2-7, with TRBD2 identical over 8 bases. The CDR3 length is 14 residues. V dropped 2 bases and J dropped 6; count of bases not matched to a gene: 6. CDR1 is MNHEY and CDR2 is SMNVEV in the germline V gene (reference sequence). CDR3 coding DNA: TGTGCCAGCAGTTTAGTAGCGGGAACTCTCGAGCAGTACTTC. Residues: CASSLVAGTLEQYF.

The rearrangement uses TRBV28 and TRBJ1-5; 11 nucleotides line up with TRBD1. V dropped 4 bases and J dropped 9; count of bases not matched to a gene: 11. CDR1 is MDHEN, CDR2 SYDVKM, per germline. The CDR3 length is 16 residues. In DNA, the CDR3 is TGTGCCAGCAGTTGGGCGGGTGGGACAGGGGGTCGGCCCCAGCATTTT. Amino acids: CASSWAGGTGGRPQHF.

The genes are TRBV20-1 and TRBJ2-2; TRBD1 agrees at 7 bases. Germline V CDR1 and CDR2: DFQATT, SNEGSKA (reference sequence). V shed 4 bases, J shed 0 bases, and the junction held 2 bases outside the gene matches. This CDR3 spans 14 amino acids. In DNA form, the CDR3 reads TGCAGTGCTACGGGACAGACGAACACCGGGGAGCTGTTTTTT. Translation: CSATGQTNTGELFF.

The rearrangement joins TRBV28 to TRBJ2-3, with 13 bases matching TRBD2. Unmatched junction bases numbered 2, after V lost 5 bases and J lost 0 bases. The CDR3 contains 16 residues. Germline V gene sequence: CDR1 MDHEN, CDR2 SYDVKM. CDR3 amino acids: CASSRGLAGSTDTQYF. In nucleotides, the CDR3 is TGTGCCAGCAGTAGGGGACTAGCGGGAAGCACAGATACGCAGTATTTT.